This entry lists 14 T cell receptor beta chains sequenced from one sample in a study of cytomegalovirus exposure and HLA in healthy donors. Both 60 Vbeta primers and 13 Jbeta primers went into the PCR. Assay: immunoSEQ multiplex PCR; the TCRdb copy retains only in-frame clones and omits some. The sample lists 200,000 or so clones, around 77% occurring once. Material for sequencing was PBMCs. The receptors shown here come from a woman aged 25 to 39 in good health and CMV-seronegative.

This clone was picked up a small number of times. V and J are TRBV5-1 and TRBJ2-1; the D is unclear. The V end was cut by 1 base, the J end by 1 base, with 9 bases between. From germline, CDR1 is SGHRS and CDR2 YFSETQ. This CDR3 is 15 amino acids long. The CDR3 spells CASSLRLESYNEQFF. CDR3 DNA sequence: TGCGCCAGCAGCTTGAGGCTAGAGTCCTACAATGAGCAGTTCTTC.

This sequence joins TRBV5-1 and TRBJ1-2; no clear D. The CDR3 sequence is 14 residues long. With 7 bases removed from V and 1 base from J, the gap between germline ends came to 14 bases. CDR1 is SGHRS, CDR2 YFSETQ, per germline. The DNA for the CDR3 is TGCGCCAGCGGAGGCGGGGAGAATAACTATGGCTACACCTTC. It is translated as CASGGGENNYGYTF.

The table lists this clone with a count of one. The rearrangement links TRBV6-1 to TRBJ2-7, with a possible D match to TRBD1 (5 bases). CDR1 and CDR2 (germline): MNHNS, SASEGT. V was shortened by 4 bases and J by 13 bases, with 14 bases between the two germline ends. The length of the CDR3 is 11 residues. The chain's CDR3 is CASSVYRSRYF. DNA for the CDR3: TGTGCCAGCAGTGTCTACAGGTCCCGATACTTC.

This clone was found once. V and J are TRBV6-1 and TRBJ1-2; 9 bases line up with TRBD1. This CDR3 comprises 14 residues. The J segment lost 6 bases and the V segment lost 6 bases, leaving 8 bases of the junction unmatched. Germline V lookup: CDR1 MNHNS, CDR2 SASEGT. CDR3 nucleotide sequence: TGTGCCAGCAGCCCCACCGGGACAGGGAATGGCTACACCTTC. Translating it yields CASSPTGTGNGYTF.

This chain joins TRBV9 and TRBJ1-1; D unresolved. Germline-derived CDR1 and CDR2 are SGDLS and YYNGEE. Trimming removed 0 bases at V and 1 base at J, with 4 bases between. The CDR3 is made up of 13 amino acids. In DNA form, the CDR3 reads TGTGCCAGCAGCGTAGACACGAACACTGAAGCTTTCTTT. Translating gives CASSVDTNTEAFF.

This clone was counted only a few times. The chain combines TRBV6-1 with TRBJ1-2, with D hard to call. There are 15 residues in the CDR3. Trimming removed 5 bases from V and 4 bases from J, with 17 bases in between. Germline CDR1 and CDR2: MNHNS and SASEGT. The CDR3 is CASSPSRPGLYGYTF. In nucleotides, the CDR3 is TGTGCCAGCAGTCCGTCCCGTCCTGGACTCTATGGCTACACCTTC.

To note about this clone: One end of the junction fails to match germline, which may point to a read error. The chain has TRBV11-2 and TRBJ1-2, with 7 bases that match TRBD1. Germline V lookup: CDR1 SGHAT, CDR2 FQNNGV. The CDR3 totals 15 residues. The CDR3: CASSLVGGQEYGYPF. The CDR3 nucleotides read TGTGCCAGCAGCTTAGTAGGAGGACAGGAGTATGGCTACCCCTTC.

This clone was counted once. This rearrangement joins TRBV6-5 to TRBJ2-5; TRBD2 agrees at 10 bases. Germline V gene lookup returns CDR1 MNHEY and CDR2 SVGAGI. V shed 6 bases, J shed 5 bases, and the junction held 9 bases outside the gene matches. The CDR3 covers 15 residues. CDR3 protein: CASRPELAGVETQYF. DNA for the CDR3: TGTGCCAGCAGACCGGAGCTAGCGGGAGTCGAGACCCAGTACTTC.

This chain links TRBV7-6 with TRBJ2-1; 8 positions match TRBD1. Losses at the gene ends were 5 bases for V and 6 bases for J; bases not matched to a gene: 12. The CDR3 runs to 16 residues. Germline assignment: CDR1 SGHVS and CDR2 FNYEAQ. CDR3 loop: CASSARTGIMGNEQFF. In nucleotides, the CDR3 is TGTGCCAGCAGCGCCAGGACAGGGATCATGGGCAATGAGCAGTTCTTC. The variable domain in full, with the rest retrieved from reference TRBV7-6 and TRBJ2-1, is GAGVSQSPRYKVTKRGQDVALRCDPISGHVSLYWYRQALGQGPEFLTYFNYEAQQDKSGLPNDRFSAERPEGSISTLTIQRTEQRDSAMYRCASSARTGIMGNEQFFGPGTRLTVL.

This clone has only one observation. The chain's CDR3 is CASSSQRSETQYF. The CDR3 nucleotides read TGTGCCAGCAGTTCCCAGAGGTCAGAGACCCAGTACTTC. This chain joins TRBV6-1 and TRBJ2-5, with D unclear. The germline V and J ends were trimmed by 5 bases and 4 bases, with 11 bases remaining between them. Germline V gene sequence: CDR1 MNHNS, CDR2 SASEGT. The CDR3 contains 13 residues.

The chain recombines TRBV5-1 with TRBJ2-7, with 8 nucleotides matching TRBD2. Germline CDR1 reads SGHRS; CDR2 reads YFSETQ. The CDR3 has 14 residues. Trimming cost V 0 bases and J 5 bases; bases outside gene matches: 4. As DNA, the CDR3 is TGCGCCAGCAGCTTGGTAGCGGGGTCGGACGAGCAGTACTTC. Translating gives CASSLVAGSDEQYF.

V gene TRBV2 combines with J gene TRBJ2-3, with 9 bases that match TRBD1. CDR3 size: 15 residues. Germline lookup yields CDR1 SNHLY and CDR2 FYNNEI. V lost 6 bases, J lost 2 bases, and 6 bases stayed unmatched. CDR3 loop: CASSQQGADTDTQYF. DNA for the CDR3: TGTGCCAGCAGCCAACAGGGGGCTGACACAGATACGCAGTATTTT.

Here the CDR3 reads CSVRRDSSTGELFF. The CDR3 region has the DNA TGCAGCGTACGCCGGGACAGCAGTACCGGGGAGCTGTTTTTT. V and J are TRBV29-1 and TRBJ2-2; 7 bases map to TRBD1. The V gene's germline CDR1 is SQVTM and CDR2 ANQGSEA. Trimming removed 6 bases from V and 5 bases from J; junction bases left unmatched: 9. The CDR3 length is 14 residues.

CDR3 coding DNA: TGTGCCAGCAGTAACCTAGCGGGAGTAGATACGCAGTATTTT. The encoded protein is CASSNLAGVDTQYF. The V and J genes are TRBV28 and TRBJ2-3; 10 nucleotides line up with TRBD2. V lost 5 bases to trimming and J lost 5 bases; unmatched junction nucleotides: 4. The CDR3 length is 14 residues. Germline V gene sequence: CDR1 MDHEN, CDR2 SYDVKM.